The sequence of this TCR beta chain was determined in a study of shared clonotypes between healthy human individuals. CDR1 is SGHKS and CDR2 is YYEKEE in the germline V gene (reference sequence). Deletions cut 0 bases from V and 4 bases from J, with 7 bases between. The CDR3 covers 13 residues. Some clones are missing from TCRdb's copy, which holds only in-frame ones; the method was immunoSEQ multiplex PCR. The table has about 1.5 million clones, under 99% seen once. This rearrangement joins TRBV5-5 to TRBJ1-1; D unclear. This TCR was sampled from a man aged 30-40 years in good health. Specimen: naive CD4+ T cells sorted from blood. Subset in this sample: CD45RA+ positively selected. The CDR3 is CASSLGGITEAFF. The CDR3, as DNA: TGTGCCAGCAGCTTGGGGGGTATCACTGAAGCTTTCTTT.